This TCR beta chain was recorded in a study of PD-L1 blockade in urothelial cancer (dated by TCRdb to between 2016 and 2019). Background on the whole study: All patients started therapy around 2014 and received atezolizumab 1,200 mg intravenously every 3 weeks. About 90% of the roughly 29 patients were identified as males with urothelial cancer of bladder origin, and a prior smoking history was reported by 18 of 29 patients. Pretreatment blood TCR-seq was available for about 27 patients, at least one posttreatment blood collection was obtained for some 25 patients, and tumor TCR-seq was available for some 25 patients. In the same patients, pretreatment tumors underwent whole exome sequencing and RNA sequencing in addition to TCR sequencing. Blood samples were analyzed 3 weeks after the start of treatment (second dose) and 6 weeks after the start of treatment. The study, an exploratory multi-omic analysis, examined somatic, immune and clinical correlates of response to PD-L1 blockade with atezolizumab in urothelial cancer. Pretreatment tumor samples, along with matched peripheral blood collected serially before and after atezolizumab treatment, underwent TCR sequencing. Several patients achieved durable clinical benefit and approximately 20 did not. An ECOG performance status of 0 or 1 was recorded for the patients, and 0 to 3 prior chemotherapy regimens had been received by the patients. Blood samples gave a median of about 150,000 T cells and 80,000 to 95,000 unique TCRs, with a median clonality of approximately 0.08. Durable clinical benefit was defined as a progression-free survival longer than 6 months, and TCR features were additionally tested against progression-free survival and overall survival.

Synthetic TCR analog templates were spiked into each PCR to estimate absolute template abundance from read counts. TCRbeta CDR3 regions were amplified from genomic DNA with bias-controlled V and J gene primers using the immunoSEQ assay. Sequencing of rearranged TCRbeta segments was performed at approximately 20X coverage. In the authors' own workflow: Clustering was used to correct sequencing errors, and CDR3s were annotated against IMGT to assign V, D and J genes. Downstream analyses used only productive TCRbeta rearrangements, leaving out any out-of-frame or stop-codon sequences. To compute clonality, Shannon entropy was normalized by the log of the number of unique productive sequences and then subtracted from one. Fisher's exact test with Benjamini-Hochberg correction, at a threshold of adjusted p below 0.01, was used to find clones that differed between time points or between blood and tumor. TCRdb carries this immuneACCESS record with in-frame sequences only. Its versions omit some clonotypes, under half of them owing to an unresolved V gene in the studies checked, with the rest unexplained. V and J calls and clone size come straight from that table; D and trimming were deduced from the DNA. The sample records 60,000 to 65,000 clones, approximately 81% of which are singletons. Jointly, the top ten make up roughly 2.9% of the sample.

This specimen's time point label, per the study, means: pretreatment peripheral blood. The cohort comprised 30 or so patients with locally advanced or metastatic urothelial carcinoma treated at Memorial Sloan Kettering on a trial protocol. Peripheral blood mononuclear cells were collected pretreatment and during treatment, with between 1 and 8 total time points per patient. The Qiagen DNeasy Blood extraction kit was used to purify genomic DNA from total PBMCs and tumor samples. PBMCs were collected pretreatment and during treatment and were isolated and stored as previously described. Clipping removes 4 bases from V and 6 bases from J, with 5 as the unmatched junction base count. Including the terminal cysteine and phenylalanine, the CDR3 comprises 14 residues. Only CDR3 DNA is held: 42 bases, read in frame from base 1. CDR1 and CDR2 are read off the germline V gene as SNHLY and FYNNEI. Worth noting for this clone: Its binding antigen is unknown. Base qualities are missing; no much larger clone stands one base away.

Overall study outcomes, separate from this receptor: Because the sample size was small (n of about 30) and many exploratory analyses were performed, the results are intended to be hypothesis-generating. Patients with durable benefit showed greater expansion of tumor-associated TCR clones in peripheral blood 3 weeks after starting treatment (n ≈ 21, p = 0.022). A pretreatment peripheral blood TCR clonality below the median was linked to improved progression-free and overall survival.

Sample: PBMCs, taken around atezolizumab (anti-PD-L1) treatment. This receptor was identified in a man aged 65 to 85 with urothelial cancer. The chain employs TRBV2 and TRBJ1-5; 8 central nucleotides agree with TRBD1. The CDR3 amino acid sequence is: CASSVPGGFQPQHF. In nucleotides, the sequence is TGTGCCAGCAGTGTCCCAGGGGGCTTTCAGCCCCAGCATTTT. The CDR3, completed at both ends by the reference TRBV2 and TRBJ1-5 genes, gives the full variable domain EPEVTQTPSHQVTQMGQEVILRCVPISNHLYFYWYRQILGQKVEFLVSFYNNEISEKSEIFDDQFSVERPDGSNFTLKIRSTKLEDSAMYFCASSVPGGFQPQHFGDGTRLSIL.